A single sample is the source of the 25 T cell receptor beta chains below, sequenced in a study of neoadjuvant anti-PD-1 for oral cavity cancer. Time point specified: after neoadjuvant nivolumab, at surgical resection. The method was immunoSEQ multiplex PCR; TCRdb's version includes in-frame clones alone and lacks a portion of them. The table lists roughly 14,000 clones, roughly 70% of them singletons, with approximately 3% in the top ten. The material was PBMCs, obtained after nivolumab (anti-PD-1) treatment. Receptors originate from a person between 35 and 79 years old with oral cavity squamous cell carcinoma.

The genes are TRBV10-2 and TRBJ2-7; a weak D match, TRBD1 (7 bases). Between the trimmed V and J ends, which lost 8 bases and 4 bases, there was a span of 15 bases. This CDR3 has 13 amino acids. Germline V gives CDR1 WSHSY, CDR2 SAAADI. The CDR3 reads CASSRGDGYEQYF. The DNA for the CDR3 is TGCGCCAGCTCCAGGGGGGACGGTTACGAGCAGTACTTC.

The rearrangement uses TRBV7-2 and TRBJ1-2; 7 bases line up with TRBD1. This CDR3 spans 17 amino acids. Germline CDR1 is SGHTA and CDR2 is FQGNSA. Trimming cost V 0 bases and J 3 bases; bases outside gene matches: 10. The CDR3 here is CASSLAWGGQVYYGYTF. CDR3 nucleotide sequence: TGTGCCAGCAGCTTAGCGTGGGGAGGACAGGTTTACTATGGCTACACCTTC.

This sequence joins TRBV9 and TRBJ2-7; possibly TRBD2 for D (6 bases). In germline, CDR1 is SGDLS, CDR2 YYNGEE. This CDR3 comprises 14 residues. V was shortened by 0 bases and J by 5 bases, with 12 bases between the two germline ends. Here the CDR3 reads CASSVAGVTNEQYF. The CDR3 nucleotides are TGTGCCAGCAGCGTAGCGGGAGTAACAAACGAGCAGTACTTC.

This rearrangement joins TRBV6-6 to TRBJ2-7; a weak D match, TRBD1 (6 bases). Germline values: CDR1 MNHNY, CDR2 SVGAGI (reference sequence). Trimming stripped 0 bases from V and 7 bases from J, with 10 bases between. This CDR3 is built from 13 residues. The CDR3 loop reads CASSYSWGQEQYF. The CDR3 coding sequence is TGTGCCAGCAGTTACTCTTGGGGGCAAGAGCAGTACTTC.

This clone was counted once. Here the CDR3 DNA reads TGTGCCTGGGGCCAGGGGGGGAACATTCAGTACTTC. This encodes CAWGQGGNIQYF. The chain employs TRBV30 and TRBJ2-4; tentatively, D is TRBD1 or TRBD2 (7 bases each). The V end lost 5 bases, the J end lost 7 bases, and 12 bases lay between the germline ends. Looked up from germline, CDR1 is GTSNPN and CDR2 is SVGIG (reference sequence). The CDR3 is made up of 12 amino acids.

This clone came up once. This chain links TRBV27 with TRBJ2-7; TRBD2 might be the D (5 bases). Trimming took 8 bases from V and 2 from J, leaving 10 bases between them. The CDR3 spans 12 residues. Per the germline V gene, CDR1 is MNHEY and CDR2 is SMNVEV (reference sequence). In DNA, the CDR3 is TGTGCCAGCTCCCGGGGTCCCTACGAGCAGTACTTC. As protein: CASSRGPYEQYF.

The genes are TRBV7-9 and TRBJ2-7, with 10 positions matching TRBD1. V dropped 8 bases and J dropped 3; count of bases not matched to a gene: 7. Germline V gene data show CDR1 as SEHNR and CDR2 as FQNEAQ (reference sequence). CDR3 length: 14 amino acids. Here the CDR3 reads CASRKGQGDYEQYF. CDR3 nucleotide sequence: TGTGCCAGCCGCAAAGGACAGGGGGACTACGAGCAGTACTTC.

The rearrangement uses TRBV27 and TRBJ2-1, with TRBD1 matching 9 bases. J gave up 5 bases and V 2 bases, and 10 bases lay outside the gene matches. CDR3 size: 17 residues. Germline loops: CDR1 MNHEY, CDR2 SMNVEV (reference sequence). CDR3 in DNA: TGTGCCAGCAGTTTAAGCCCCCCCCGGGACAGGGACAATGAGCAGTTCTTC. This sequence encodes CASSLSPPRDRDNEQFF.

This clone came up once. The genes are TRBV6-4 and TRBJ2-1; 11 bases fit TRBD2. From germline, CDR1 is MRHNA and CDR2 SNTAGT. The junction had 4 bases not matched to a gene; V was cut back by 0 bases and J by 6 bases. CDR3 length equals 16 residues. The CDR3 loop reads CASSDSNLAGGNEQFF. The DNA of the CDR3 is TGTGCCAGCAGTGACTCGAATCTAGCGGGAGGCAATGAGCAGTTCTTC.

The gene calls are TRBV10-3 and TRBJ2-7, with D uncertain. V lost 2 bases and J 6 bases, leaving 8 bases between the germline ends. In germline, CDR1 is ENHRY, CDR2 SYGVKD. CDR3 length: 12 residues. The CDR3 DNA sequence: TGTGCCATCAGTGAGGGATACGGCGAGCAGTACTTC. Protein: CAISEGYGEQYF.

The chain couples TRBV14 to TRBJ1-4; D unresolved. CDR1 and CDR2 from the germline V gene are SGHDN and FVKESK. The CDR3 runs to 14 residues. V lost 4 bases and J lost 8, with 14 bases in between. The CDR3 is CASSLGNSKEKLFF. CDR3 bases: TGTGCCAGCAGCCTTGGTAACTCAAAGGAAAAACTGTTTTTT. Complete variable domain (other parts from reference TRBV14 and TRBJ1-4): EAGVTQFPSHSVIEKGQTVTLRCDPISGHDNLYWYRRVMGKEIKFLLHFVKESKQDESGMPNNRFLAERTGGTYSTLKVQPAELEDSGVYFCASSLGNSKEKLFFGSGTQLSVL.

The CDR3 loop is CAWRRAGTGGAPGYGYTF. The CDR3 nucleotides are TGTGCCTGGAGGAGGGCCGGGACAGGGGGCGCCCCGGGCTATGGCTACACCTTC. This chain uses TRBV30 with TRBJ1-2; 12 positions agree with TRBD1. The CDR3 loop spans 18 amino acids. J gave up 4 bases and V 3 bases, and 15 bases lay outside the gene matches. Germline values: CDR1 GTSNPN, CDR2 SVGIG (reference sequence).

The chain uses TRBV7-8 and TRBJ1-6; no clear D. Per germline, CDR1 SGHVS and CDR2 FQNEAQ. The V end lost 3 bases, the J end lost 2 bases, and 14 bases lay between the germline ends. CDR3 length: 17 amino acids. CDR3 sequence (DNA): TGTGCCAGCAGCTTTGAAAGCCAAGGGACCTATAATTCACCCCTCCACTTT. Translating it yields CASSFESQGTYNSPLHF. Combining the CDR3 with reference TRBV7-8 and TRBJ1-6 gives the whole variable domain GAGVSQSPRYKVAKRGQDVALRCDPISGHVSLFWYQQALGQGPEFLTYFQNEAQLDKSGLPSDRFFAERPEGSVSTLKIQRTQQEDSAVYLCASSFESQGTYNSPLHFGNGTRLTVT.

This clone occurred a few times. This chain connects TRBV28 to TRBJ2-1; 9 positions agree with TRBD1. Germline V lookup: CDR1 MDHEN, CDR2 SYDVKM. CDR3 size: 14 residues. V was pared by 3 bases and J by 7 bases, with 4 bases of the junction left unmatched. The CDR3 DNA is TGTGCCAGCAGTTTGACAGGGGGAATAAATGAGCAGTTCTTC. It translates to CASSLTGGINEQFF.

The chain couples TRBV5-8 to TRBJ2-2; TRBD2 agrees at 9 bases. This CDR3 contains 14 residues. V dropped 4 bases and J dropped 9; count of bases not matched to a gene: 7. Germline CDR1 and CDR2: SGHTS and YDEGEE. Written as DNA, the CDR3 is TGTGCCAGCAGCCTCAGGCTAGCGGGAAGGGAGCTGTTTTTT. As protein: CASSLRLAGRELFF. Supplemented by reference TRBV5-8 and TRBJ2-2, the full variable domain reads EAGVTQSPTHLIKTRGQQATLRCSPISGHTSVYWYQQALGLGLQFLLWYDEGEERNRGNFPPRFSGRQFPNYSSELNVNALELEDSALYLCASSLRLAGRELFFGEGSRLTVL.

The V gene is TRBV19, the J gene TRBJ2-5; the match to TRBD1 covers 8 bases. Germline assignment: CDR1 LNHDA and CDR2 SQIVND (reference sequence). CDR3 length equals 13 residues. After removal of 8 bases from V and 5 bases from J, the junction contained 7 bases not matched to a gene. Here the CDR3 DNA reads TGTGCCAGTGCCAGGGGGCAGGTGGAGACCCAGTACTTC. Protein product: CASARGQVETQYF.

The chain links TRBV19 to TRBJ1-3, with 7 bases fitting TRBD1. CDR1 and CDR2 from the germline V gene are LNHDA and SQIVND (reference sequence). The CDR3 consists of 14 residues. J was trimmed by 0 bases and V by 9 bases; bases with no gene match: 5. This CDR3 reads CARGQEDSGNTIYF. The CDR3 DNA follows: TGTGCCAGAGGACAGGAAGACTCTGGAAACACCATATATTTT.

In nucleotides, the CDR3 is TGTGCCAGCAACCCACAGGGAAGATATGGCTACACCTTC. Amino acids: CASNPQGRYGYTF. The V and J genes are TRBV28 and TRBJ1-2, with a possible D match to TRBD1 (6 bases). V was trimmed by 7 bases and J by 5 bases, leaving 14 bases between them. Germline V gives CDR1 MDHEN, CDR2 SYDVKM. The length of the CDR3 is 13 residues.

The chain couples TRBV19 to TRBJ2-6; no clear D. V lost 3 bases to trimming and J lost 4 bases, with 4 bases between them. The germline V gene has CDR1 LNHDA and CDR2 SQIVND (reference sequence). CDR3 length equals 13 residues. The CDR3 bases are TGTGCCAGTAGTATTGCGGGGGCCAACGTCCTGACTTTC. Residues: CASSIAGANVLTF.

This clone showed up just once. The chain has TRBV9 and TRBJ2-7, with TRBD1 matching 11 bases. This CDR3 spans 16 amino acids. The J segment lost 2 bases and the V segment lost 0 bases, leaving 4 bases of the junction unmatched. Per the germline V gene, CDR1 is SGDLS and CDR2 is YYNGEE. The CDR3 DNA follows: TGTGCCAGCAGCGTAGCTGGGACAGGGGGGGCCTACGAGCAGTACTTC. It translates to CASSVAGTGGAYEQYF. Supplemented by reference TRBV9 and TRBJ2-7, the full variable domain reads DSGVTQTPKHLITATGQRVTLRCSPRSGDLSVYWYQQSLDQGLQFLIQYYNGEERAKGNILERFSAQQFPDLHSELNLSSLELGDSALYFCASSVAGTGGAYEQYFGPGTRLTVT.

The rearrangement joins TRBV4-1 to TRBJ2-1, with D possibly matching TRBD2 (5 bases). Trimming left V 5 bases short and J 7 bases short, with 21 bases between. Germline V CDR1 and CDR2: MGHRA, YSYEKL. The CDR3 is 16 residues long. The CDR3 sequence: CASSWTSDGNWNEQFF. The CDR3 DNA follows: TGCGCCAGCAGCTGGACTTCGGACGGAAATTGGAATGAGCAGTTCTTC.

This clone was seen once. The rearrangement links TRBV30 to TRBJ1-1; D gene ambiguous. Germline lookup yields CDR1 GTSNPN and CDR2 SVGIG (reference sequence). The CDR3 sequence is 13 residues long. Trimming took 0 bases from V and 1 from J, leaving 6 bases between them. CDR3 bases: TGTGCCTGGAGTGTACTTCGGAACACTGAAGCTTTCTTT. Protein sequence: CAWSVLRNTEAFF.

This clone was seen just once. The V and J genes are TRBV7-9 and TRBJ2-1; TRBD1 matches 7 bases. Trimming cost V 1 base and J 9 bases; bases outside gene matches: 3. Germline V lookup: CDR1 SEHNR, CDR2 FQNEAQ (reference sequence). This CDR3 is built from 13 residues. The CDR3 loop is CASSLGGGGEQFF. The CDR3 nucleotides are TGTGCCAGCAGCTTAGGAGGGGGCGGTGAGCAGTTCTTC.

This chain links TRBV25-1 with TRBJ1-2; 8 bases line up with TRBD1. This CDR3 contains 15 residues. V lost 3 bases and J lost 3; bases outside the gene matches: 6. The germline V gene encodes CDR1 MGHDK and CDR2 SYGVNS. The CDR3 here is CASSDPGGKDYGYTF. The CDR3 coding sequence is TGTGCCAGCAGTGATCCAGGGGGCAAAGACTATGGCTACACCTTC.

The rearrangement joins TRBV5-1 to TRBJ2-7, with 7 bases that match TRBD1. Germline trimming cut 3 bases from V and 3 bases from J; bases unmatched to any gene: 3. The CDR3 spans 13 residues. Germline V gives CDR1 SGHRS, CDR2 YFSETQ. The CDR3 DNA is TGCGCCAGCAGCTCGACAGGGAACTACGAGCAGTACTTC. Translated, it gives CASSSTGNYEQYF.